This is a list of T cell receptor beta chains from one sample in a study of Graves' ophthalmopathy and Graves' hyperthyroidism. TCRdb redid the calling of the multiplex PCR reads with MiXCR, one entry per CDR3 protein. Of approximately 1.2 million distinct CDR3 sequences in the sample, roughly 35% were seen once. Source material: peripheral blood or thyroid tissue (not recorded which). The receptors were gathered from an adult man with Graves' hyperthyroidism. CDR3s include the opening cysteine and the closing phenylalanine or tryptophan. A D gene is named only where the DNA matches it firmly. Rows give clone size only sometimes, using once, few, many, or a class for an expanded clone.

TRBJ1-2,TRBV15,-,few,TGTGCCACCAGCCCAGCGGGCACAGGGAAGGTCTATGGCTACACCTTC,CATSPAGTGKVYGYTF
TRBJ1-4,TRBV7-2,TRBD1,-,TGTGCCAGCAGCTCCACAGGGGAAGAAAAACTGTTTTTT,CASSSTGEEKLFF
TRBJ1-5,TRBV7-8,-,-,TGTGCCAGCAGCGAAGCGGGACCGGTAAATCAGCCCCAGCATTTT,CASSEAGPVNQPQHF
TRBJ2-7,TRBV12-3/TRBV12-4,-,many,TGTGCCAGCAGTTTGGGCCTAGAGGGGGAGCAGTACTTC,CASSLGLEGEQYF
TRBJ1-4,TRBV30,TRBD1,-,TGTGCCTGGACGGACAGGACAGGGAATGAAAAACTGTTTTTT,CAWTDRTGNEKLFF
TRBJ2-2,TRBV10-3,-,many,TGTGCCATCAGTGCCGTAGACACCGGGGAGCTGTTTTTT,CAISAVDTGELFF
TRBJ2-5,TRBV29-1,TRBD2,once,TGCAGCTTAAGTTCTAGCGGGGGGGCTGGGACCCAGTACTTC,CSLSSSGGAGTQYF
TRBJ2-7,TRBV10-3,-,many,TGTGCCATCAGAGCCGGACAGATCTCCTACGAGCAGTACTTC,CAIRAGQISYEQYF
TRBJ2-2,TRBV14,-,-,TGTGCCAGCAGCCGAGGACAGATAAACACCGGGGAGCTGTTTTTT,CASSRGQINTGELFF
TRBJ1-2,TRBV25-1,-,-,TGTGCCAGCAGTAGAGAGTTGATTCAGGACTATGGCTACACCTTC,CASSRELIQDYGYTF
TRBJ2-5,TRBV29-1,TRBD1,once,TGCAGCGTTGACGTGACAGGGCAAGAGACCCAGTACTTC,CSVDVTGQETQYF
TRBJ2-7,TRBV7-9,-,-,TGTGCCAGCAGCTTAGTAGGTCCGCGGGGGCCTACTTTC,CASSLVGPRGPTF
TRBJ1-2,TRBV6-6,-,few,TGTGCCAGCAGTACGGCGACAGGTCTAAGTGGCTACACCTTC,CASSTATGLSGYTF
TRBJ2-5,TRBV28,TRBD2,-,TGTGCCAGCAGCCGGCCCGGGACTAGCGGGACCCCACAAGAGACCCAGTACTTC,CASSRPGTSGTPQETQYF
TRBJ1-5,TRBV5-6,-,many,TGTGCCAGCAGTAAGGGGGGCCCTCAGCCCCAGCATTTT,CASSKGGPQPQHF
TRBJ2-6,TRBV2,-,-,TGTGCCAGCAGTGAAGCGTACAGAACCTCTGGGGCCAACGTCCTGACTTTC,CASSEAYRTSGANVLTF
TRBJ2-5,TRBV2,-,-,TGTGCCAGCAGTGGGCAGGGTTCTGCGGGCTACACCTTAAACTTGGAGACCCAGTACTTC,CASSGQGSAGYTLNLETQYF
TRBJ1-1,TRBV7-9,-,-,TGTGCCAGCAGCTTAGTCTTGGGGGCTTTCTTT,CASSLVLGAFF
TRBJ1-6,TRBV2,-,many,TGTGCCAGCAGACAGACAGCAACCTATAATTCACCCCTCCACTTT,CASRQTATYNSPLHF
TRBJ1-2,TRBV29-1,TRBD1,-,TGCAGCTCGGGCGACAGGGCCGGATGGAGCTATGGCTACACCTTC,CSSGDRAGWSYGYTF
TRBJ2-3,TRBV29-1,-,few,TGCAGCGTTCGCCCTAGCACAGATACGCAGTATTTT,CSVRPSTDTQYF
TRBJ1-5,TRBV5-6,-,few,TGTGCCAGCAGCTTGCAGACGGCAGGCGTCCAGCCCCAGCATTTT,CASSLQTAGVQPQHF
TRBJ2-7,TRBV29-1,-,many,TGCAGCGTTACAACCGGGGTCTCCTACGAGCAGTACTTC,CSVTTGVSYEQYF
TRBJ1-6,TRBV25-1,-,many,TGTGCCAGCAGCTCCACAGGGAATTCACCCCTCCACTTT,CASSSTGNSPLHF
TRBJ1-2,TRBV20-1,TRBD1,many,TGCAGTGCTAGAGACCTCAGGGGGTTGGACTATGGCTACACCTTC,CSARDLRGLDYGYTF
TRBJ2-5,TRBV7-6,TRBD2,-,TGTGCCAGCAGCTTGCGACTAGCGGAACAAGAGACCCAGTACTTC,CASSLRLAEQETQYF
TRBJ2-2,TRBV9,TRBD1,-,TGTGCCAGCAGCGTCAGGGGGCAAGATCCCGGGGAGCTGTTTTTT,CASSVRGQDPGELFF
TRBJ2-5,TRBV7-6,-,-,TGTGCCAGCAGCTTAGATGCAGGCTGGATGGTGAAGACCCAGTACTTC,CASSLDAGWMVKTQYF
TRBJ2-7,TRBV20-1,-,-,TGCAGTGCTAGAGATTGGGAATGGGGGCCAAACACCGGGGAGCAGTACTTC,CSARDWEWGPNTGEQYF
TRBJ2-7,TRBV9,TRBD2,-,TGTGCCAGCTCACCCGGGACTAGCGGGGCGCATTCCTACGAGCAGTACTTC,CASSPGTSGAHSYEQYF
TRBJ1-1,TRBV19,-,many,TGTGCCAGTAGGGACGGGGACACTGAAGCTTTCTTT,CASRDGDTEAFF
TRBJ2-7,TRBV6-5,TRBD2,few,TGTGCCAGCAGTGGCGCCGGGACTAGCGGGAGGGCTTACGAGCAGTACTTC,CASSGAGTSGRAYEQYF
TRBJ1-2,TRBV7-3,TRBD1,few,TGTGCCAGCAGCCCCACAGGACAGGGGGCAAACTATGGCTACACCTTC,CASSPTGQGANYGYTF
TRBJ1-2,TRBV20-1,TRBD1,-,TGCAGTGCTGCGGACGGAGGGAGGGGGCAGCGCGGCTACACCTTC,CSAADGGRGQRGYTF
TRBJ2-2,TRBV2,-,many,TGTGCCAGCAGTGGACAGAATACTGTCGGGGAGCTGTTTTTT,CASSGQNTVGELFF